The clone carrying this TCR beta chain was detected a few times. The data are from a study of CD8+ T cells in alopecia areata. Treatment: oral pan-JAK inhibitor, 5-10 mg twice daily. This CDR3 contains 15 residues. V was cut by 0 bases and J by 4 bases, with 11 bases left in between. Per the germline V gene, CDR1 is LGHNT and CDR2 is FRNRAP. Reverse transcribed after extraction, RNA yielded cDNA as the sequencing template. The repertoire was sequenced with immunoSEQ multiplex PCR; TCRdb's copy has only in-frame clones and lacks some. Found here are about 220,000 clones, around three fifths of them singletons; the top ten hold 1.5% to 2%.

The sample consisted of CD4+ T cells sorted from blood, taken at week 4, from a patient treated with tofacitinib. This receptor was obtained from a human donor with alopecia areata. V gene TRBV12-5 combines with J gene TRBJ2-3, with D possibly TRBD2 on 5 matching bases. CDR3 coding DNA: TGTGCTAGTGGTTTGGTACAATTGAGGGCAGATACGCAGTATTTT. Its translation: CASGLVQLRADTQYF.